This T cell receptor (beta chain) was sequenced during a study of shared clonotypes between healthy human individuals. General study findings and limits: Naive CD4 clonotype sharing across a few donors was approximately 5%. The expectation was that sequencing depth would affect clonotype sharing among donors.

Original data processing: Owing to the provision of junction-only sequences devoid of quality scores by immunoSEQ, filtering differed. The assay was immunoSEQ multiplex PCR, and TCRdb's table has in-frame clones only and misses some. V, J and clone size were drawn from that table, and D and trimming were deduced from the DNA. Among more than 2,000,000 clones listed, over 90% were seen once. A remark on this clone: Its antigen is undetermined.

The source of this sequence is a man in his late teens or twenties in good health. Some clones in this sample may be carry-over from other donors' samples. The sequenced sample was naive CD4+ T cells from PBMCs. The subset denotes: CD45RA+ positively selected.

The DNA for the CDR3 is TGTGCCAGCAGCGTAGGCAGGGTTCGTGACTATGGCTACACCTTC. Its protein product is CASSVGRVRDYGYTF. The V and J genes are TRBV9 and TRBJ1-2; a weak D match, TRBD1 (5 bases). V was clipped by 0 bases and J by 3 bases, with 12 bases between them. This CDR3 region has 15 residues. Germline-derived CDR1 and CDR2 are SGDLS and YYNGEE.